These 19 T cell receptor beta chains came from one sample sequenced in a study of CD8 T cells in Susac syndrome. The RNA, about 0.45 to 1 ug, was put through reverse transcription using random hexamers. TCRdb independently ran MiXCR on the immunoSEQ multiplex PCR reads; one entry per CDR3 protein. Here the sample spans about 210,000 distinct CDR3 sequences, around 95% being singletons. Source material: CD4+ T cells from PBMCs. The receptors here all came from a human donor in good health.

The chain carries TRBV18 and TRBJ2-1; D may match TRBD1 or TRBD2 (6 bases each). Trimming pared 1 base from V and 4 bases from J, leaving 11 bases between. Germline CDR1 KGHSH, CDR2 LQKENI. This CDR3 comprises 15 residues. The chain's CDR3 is CASSPQGGNYNEQFF. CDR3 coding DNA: TGTGCCAGCTCACCACAAGGGGGGAATTACAATGAGCAGTTCTTC.

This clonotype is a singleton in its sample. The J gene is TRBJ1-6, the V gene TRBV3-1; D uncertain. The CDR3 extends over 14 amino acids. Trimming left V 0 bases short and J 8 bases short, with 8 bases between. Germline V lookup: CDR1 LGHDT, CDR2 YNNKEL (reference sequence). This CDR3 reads CASSQDHGDSPLHF. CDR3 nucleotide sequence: TGTGCCAGCAGCCAAGATCACGGGGATTCACCCCTCCACTTT.

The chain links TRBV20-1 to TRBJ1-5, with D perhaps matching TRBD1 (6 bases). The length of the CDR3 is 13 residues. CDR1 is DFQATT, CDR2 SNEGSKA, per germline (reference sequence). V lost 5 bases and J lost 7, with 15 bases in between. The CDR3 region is CSAPEGGYQPQHF. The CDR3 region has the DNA TGCAGTGCTCCGGAAGGGGGTTACCAGCCCCAGCATTTT.

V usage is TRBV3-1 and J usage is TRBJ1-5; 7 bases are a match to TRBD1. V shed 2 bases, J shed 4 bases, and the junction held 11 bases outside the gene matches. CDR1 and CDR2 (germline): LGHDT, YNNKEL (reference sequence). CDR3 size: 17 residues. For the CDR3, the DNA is TGTGCCAGCAGCCAATGGGAGACCGGGACAGATAATCAGCCCCAGCATTTT. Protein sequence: CASSQWETGTDNQPQHF.

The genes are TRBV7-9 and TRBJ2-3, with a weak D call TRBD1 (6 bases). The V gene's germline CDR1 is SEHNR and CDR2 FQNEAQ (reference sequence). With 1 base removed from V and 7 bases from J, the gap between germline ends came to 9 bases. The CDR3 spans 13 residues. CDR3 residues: CASSLEWGHTQYF. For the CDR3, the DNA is TGTGCCAGCAGCTTAGAATGGGGGCATACGCAGTATTTT.

DNA for the CDR3: TGTGCCAGCAGTGACCGACAATCTAACTATGGCTACACCTTC. Translated, it gives CASSDRQSNYGYTF. The rearrangement uses TRBV2 and TRBJ1-2; no clear D. Per germline, CDR1 SNHLY and CDR2 FYNNEI. The V and J ends lost 3 bases and 0 bases respectively, with 8 bases between them. The CDR3 has 14 residues.

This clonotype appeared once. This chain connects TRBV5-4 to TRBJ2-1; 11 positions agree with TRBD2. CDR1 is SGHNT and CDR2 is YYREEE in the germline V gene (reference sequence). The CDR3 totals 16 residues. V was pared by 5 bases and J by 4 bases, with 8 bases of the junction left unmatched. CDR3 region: CASSPLAGGVYNEQFF. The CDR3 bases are TGTGCCAGCAGTCCTCTAGCGGGGGGTGTATACAATGAGCAGTTCTTC.

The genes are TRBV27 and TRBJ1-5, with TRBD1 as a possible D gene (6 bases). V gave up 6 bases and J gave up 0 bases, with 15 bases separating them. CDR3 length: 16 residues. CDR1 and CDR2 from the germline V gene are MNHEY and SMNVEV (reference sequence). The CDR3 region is CASSRGQTYSNQPQHF. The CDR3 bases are TGTGCCAGCAGCCGGGGGCAGACCTATAGCAATCAGCCCCAGCATTTT.

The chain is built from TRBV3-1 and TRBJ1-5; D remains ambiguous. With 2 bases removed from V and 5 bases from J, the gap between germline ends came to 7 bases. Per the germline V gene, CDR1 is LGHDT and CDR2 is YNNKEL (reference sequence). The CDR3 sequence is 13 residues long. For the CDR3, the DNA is TGTGCCAGCAGCCAAACATGGGATCAGCCCCAGCATTTT. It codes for CASSQTWDQPQHF.

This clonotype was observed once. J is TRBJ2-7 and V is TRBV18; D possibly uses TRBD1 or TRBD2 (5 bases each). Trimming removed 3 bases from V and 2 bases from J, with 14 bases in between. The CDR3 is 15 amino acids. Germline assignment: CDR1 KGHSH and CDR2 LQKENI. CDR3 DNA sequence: TGTGCCAGCTCACCCGGGGCTACCGATGCCTACGAGCAGTACTTC. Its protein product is CASSPGATDAYEQYF.

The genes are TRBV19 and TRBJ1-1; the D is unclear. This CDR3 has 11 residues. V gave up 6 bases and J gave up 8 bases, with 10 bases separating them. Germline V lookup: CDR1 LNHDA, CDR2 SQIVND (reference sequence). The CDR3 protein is CASSDGGEAFF. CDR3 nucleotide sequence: TGTGCCAGTAGCGACGGAGGAGAAGCTTTCTTT.

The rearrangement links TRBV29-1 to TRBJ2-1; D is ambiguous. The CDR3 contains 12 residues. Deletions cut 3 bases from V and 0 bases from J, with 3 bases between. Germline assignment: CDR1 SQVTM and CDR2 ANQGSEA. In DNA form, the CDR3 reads TGCAGCGTTGATGGCTCCTACAATGAGCAGTTCTTC. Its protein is CSVDGSYNEQFF.

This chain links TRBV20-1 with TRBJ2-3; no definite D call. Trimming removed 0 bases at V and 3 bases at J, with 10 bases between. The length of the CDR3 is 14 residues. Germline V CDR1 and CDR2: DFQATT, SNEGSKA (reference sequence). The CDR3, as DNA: TGCAGTGCTAGAGATCTAGGGCGAACAGATACGCAGTATTTT. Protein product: CSARDLGRTDTQYF.

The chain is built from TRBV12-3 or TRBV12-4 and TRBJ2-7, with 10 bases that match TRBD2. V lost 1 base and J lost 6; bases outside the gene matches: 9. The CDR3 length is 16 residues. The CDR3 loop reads CASSLGLAGGPSEQYV. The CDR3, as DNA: TGTGCCAGCAGTTTAGGATTAGCGGGAGGTCCCTCCGAGCAGTACGTC.

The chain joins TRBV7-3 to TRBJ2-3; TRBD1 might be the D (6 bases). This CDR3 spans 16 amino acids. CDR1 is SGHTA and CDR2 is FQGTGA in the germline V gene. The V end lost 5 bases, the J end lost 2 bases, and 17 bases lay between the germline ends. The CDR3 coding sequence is TGTGCCAGCAGCCCCCCATCGACAGGAGACACAGATACGCAGTATTTT. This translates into CASSPPSTGDTDTQYF.

CDR3 region: CSVHGTLYGYTF. For the CDR3, the DNA is TGCAGCGTTCACGGGACTCTTTATGGCTACACCTTC. The V gene is TRBV29-1, the J gene TRBJ1-2, with a possible D match to TRBD1 (5 bases). Trimming cost V 5 bases and J 5 bases, with 12 bases left between them. CDR3 size: 12 residues. The germline V gene has CDR1 SQVTM and CDR2 ANQGSEA.

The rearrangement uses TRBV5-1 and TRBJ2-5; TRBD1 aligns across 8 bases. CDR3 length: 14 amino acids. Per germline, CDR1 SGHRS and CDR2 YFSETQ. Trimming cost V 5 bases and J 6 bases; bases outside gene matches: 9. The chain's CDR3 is CASSLTGEDKTQYF. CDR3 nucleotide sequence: TGCGCCAGCAGTTTGACAGGGGAGGACAAGACCCAGTACTTC.

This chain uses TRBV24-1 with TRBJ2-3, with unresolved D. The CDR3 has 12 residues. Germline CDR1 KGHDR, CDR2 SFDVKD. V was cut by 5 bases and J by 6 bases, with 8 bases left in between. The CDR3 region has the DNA TGTGCCACCAGTGTCACAGCGGATACGCAGTATTTT. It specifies CATSVTADTQYF.

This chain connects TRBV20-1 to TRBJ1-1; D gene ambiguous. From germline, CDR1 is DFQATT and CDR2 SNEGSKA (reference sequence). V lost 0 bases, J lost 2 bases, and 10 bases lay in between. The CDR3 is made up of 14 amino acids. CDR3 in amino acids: CSARDHRANTEAFF. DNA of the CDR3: TGCAGTGCTAGAGATCATAGGGCTAACACTGAAGCTTTCTTT.